Shown below are 9 T cell receptor beta chains from a single sample sequenced in a study of cytomegalovirus exposure and HLA in healthy donors. The PCR was carried out with 60 Vbeta primers and 13 Jbeta primers. Clones were sequenced by immunoSEQ multiplex PCR, and TCRdb holds only the in-frame ones, with some missing. The listing records about 170,000 clones. Sequenced: PBMCs. The receptors derive from a woman aged 55 to 70 in good health and CMV-seronegative.

The chain has TRBV18 and TRBJ2-5, with 9 bases lining up with TRBD1. The germline CDR1 and CDR2 sequences are KGHSH and LQKENI. J was trimmed by 4 bases and V by 1 base; bases with no gene match: 4. The CDR3 runs to 15 residues. The CDR3 nucleotides are TGTGCCAGCTCACCACTGGGACAGGGCGGAGAGACCCAGTACTTC. Translation gives CASSPLGQGGETQYF.

The genes are TRBV7-9 and TRBJ1-3; no clear D. Trimming removed 1 base from V and 0 bases from J, with 7 bases in between. This CDR3 has 15 residues. The germline CDR1 and CDR2 sequences are SEHNR and FQNEAQ (reference sequence). CDR3 sequence: CASSLVPSSGNTIYF. CDR3 nucleotide sequence: TGTGCCAGCAGCTTAGTACCCAGCTCTGGAAACACCATATATTTT.

This chain joins TRBV2 and TRBJ1-5; 7 bases fit TRBD1. The trim removed 7 bases at V and 6 bases at J, leaving 9 bases unmatched. The CDR3 extends over 14 amino acids. From germline, CDR1 is SNHLY and CDR2 FYNNEI. The CDR3, as DNA: TGTGCCAGCACCGTTGAAGGGGGCGGTCAGCCCCAGCATTTT. It specifies CASTVEGGGQPQHF.

The gene calls are TRBV11-2 and TRBJ1-1; D is undetermined. V was cut by 5 bases and J by 1 base, with 8 bases left in between. Germline V gene data show CDR1 as SGHAT and CDR2 as FQNNGV. The CDR3 is 13 amino acids. CDR3 in amino acids: CASSRLSNTEAFF. The CDR3 nucleotides are TGTGCCAGCAGCCGACTATCGAACACTGAAGCTTTCTTT.

V gene TRBV5-1 combines with J gene TRBJ1-1; 8 nucleotides align to TRBD1. The CDR3 is made up of 16 amino acids. Trimming cost V 0 bases and J 0 bases; bases outside gene matches: 4. Germline V gene lookup returns CDR1 SGHRS and CDR2 YFSETQ. The CDR3 here is CASSLDRGTMNTEAFF. DNA of the CDR3: TGCGCCAGCAGCTTGGACAGGGGGACCATGAACACTGAAGCTTTCTTT.

As DNA, the CDR3 is TGCGCCAGCAGCATAGAAGGACAACGCCATCAGCCCCAGCATTTT. Translated, it gives CASSIEGQRHQPQHF. The rearrangement links TRBV5-1 to TRBJ1-5, with D possibly matching TRBD1 (5 bases). The CDR3 is 15 amino acids. From germline, CDR1 is SGHRS and CDR2 YFSETQ. The ends were cut back, 4 bases at V and 5 bases at J, with 16 bases in the middle.

This chain links TRBV2 with TRBJ1-5, with D possibly being TRBD1 (5 bases). CDR1 is SNHLY, CDR2 FYNNEI, per germline. The CDR3 length is 18 residues. The ends were cut back, 4 bases at V and 0 bases at J, with 19 bases in the middle. CDR3 in amino acids: CASSGWGLVSYSNQPQHF. CDR3 DNA sequence: TGTGCCAGCAGTGGATGGGGCCTTGTTTCTTATAGCAATCAGCCCCAGCATTTT.

V and J are TRBV7-3 and TRBJ2-2; 7 bases agree with TRBD2. Germline lookup yields CDR1 SGHTA and CDR2 FQGTGA. The CDR3 loop spans 15 amino acids. V lost 2 bases to trimming and J lost 1 base; unmatched junction nucleotides: 1. The CDR3 region has the DNA TGTGCCAGCAGCTTAGGCGGGGGGAACACCGGGGAGCTGTTTTTT. Translated: CASSLGGGNTGELFF. The variable domain in full, with the rest retrieved from reference TRBV7-3 and TRBJ2-2, is GAGVSQTPSNKVTEKGKYVELRCDPISGHTALYWYRQSLGQGPEFLIYFQGTGAADDSGLPNDRFFAVRPEGSVSTLKIQRTERGDSAVYLCASSLGGGNTGELFFGEGSRLTVL.

The chain has TRBV6-5 and TRBJ1-5; 10 bases align to TRBD1. V trimming: 2 bases; J trimming: 3 bases; junction bases outside the gene matches: 1. The germline CDR1 and CDR2 sequences are MNHEY and SVGAGI. This CDR3 contains 15 residues. DNA for the CDR3: TGTGCCAGCAGTTACGGGACAGGGGTCAATCAGCCCCAGCATTTT. Amino acids: CASSYGTGVNQPQHF.